One and the same sample provided the 16 T cell receptor beta chains below, sequenced in a study of OX40 agonist ivuxolimab in advanced cancers. Clones were sequenced by immunoSEQ multiplex PCR, and TCRdb holds only the in-frame ones, with some missing. Among over 55,000 clones listed, about 89% were seen once. Source: CD4+ or CD8+ T cells sorted from blood, taken in a trial of the OX40 agonist ivuxolimab. The receptors derive from an adult with an advanced solid tumor such as melanoma, head and neck, liver or kidney cancer.

The chain carries TRBV7-2 and TRBJ2-5; D ambiguous. Trimming cost V 4 bases and J 7 bases, with 13 bases left between them. CDR1 is SGHTA and CDR2 is FQGNSA in the germline V gene. This CDR3 is built from 13 residues. CDR3 region: CASSSVPVRTQYF. In DNA form, the CDR3 reads TGTGCCAGCAGCTCCGTGCCGGTCCGGACCCAGTACTTC.

V usage is TRBV19 and J usage is TRBJ1-1; a possible D gene is TRBD1 (6 bases). Germline V gene lookup returns CDR1 LNHDA and CDR2 SQIVND (reference sequence). The V gene lost 6 bases and the J gene lost 0 bases, with 17 bases spanning the gap. There are 16 residues in the CDR3. CDR3 nucleotides: TGTGCCAGTAGGAGACGCTCGGGACAAATGAACACTGAAGCTTTCTTT. It translates to CASRRRSGQMNTEAFF.

The genes are TRBV5-6 and TRBJ2-7, with TRBD1 matching 7 bases. V dropped 4 bases and J dropped 3; count of bases not matched to a gene: 10. The CDR3 contains 15 residues. Germline V gene sequence: CDR1 SGHDT, CDR2 YYEEEE. CDR3 loop: CASSLDRRKSYEQYF. In nucleotides, the CDR3 is TGTGCCAGCAGCCTGGACAGGAGGAAAAGCTACGAGCAGTACTTC. Full variable domain (rest looked up from reference TRBV5-6 and TRBJ2-7): DAGVTQSPTHLIKTRGQQVTLRCSPKSGHDTVSWYQQALGQGPQFIFQYYEEEERQRGNFPDRFSGHQFPNYSSELNVNALLLGDSALYLCASSLDRRKSYEQYFGPGTRLTVT.

V usage is TRBV29-1 and J usage is TRBJ1-1; 8 nucleotides agree with TRBD1. Germline loops: CDR1 SQVTM, CDR2 ANQGSEA. The CDR3 sequence is 13 residues long. V gave up 7 bases and J gave up 1 base; unmatched junction bases: 5. The CDR3, as DNA: TGCAGCGCCAGGACAGGGCCGAACACTGAAGCTTTCTTT. Translation: CSARTGPNTEAFF.

The chain combines TRBV5-1 with TRBJ2-3, with 9 bases identical to TRBD2. CDR1 and CDR2 (germline): SGHRS, YFSETQ. With 4 bases clipped from V and 3 bases from J, the junction kept 15 bases outside the gene matches. This CDR3 is built from 18 residues. CDR3 sequence reads: CASSQLGAGAGGTDTQYF. DNA of the CDR3: TGCGCCAGCAGCCAGCTTGGGGCGGGAGCGGGAGGAACAGATACGCAGTATTTT.

The chain is built from TRBV18 and TRBJ1-5; possibly TRBD1 for D (6 bases). Trimming removed 3 bases at V and 15 bases at J, with 21 bases between. Germline V lookup: CDR1 KGHSH, CDR2 LQKENI. This CDR3 is built from 14 residues. CDR3 sequence: CASSPLGGAGQLHF. In DNA form, the CDR3 reads TGTGCCAGCTCACCCCTCGGGGGTGCCGGACAGCTGCATTTT.

This rearrangement joins TRBV6-5 to TRBJ2-5, with D perhaps matching TRBD1 (6 bases). Deletions cut 6 bases from V and 4 bases from J, with 15 bases between. The CDR3 runs to 14 residues. Germline lookup yields CDR1 MNHEY and CDR2 SVGAGI. CDR3 region: CASRHAGQPETQYF. CDR3 DNA: TGTGCCAGCAGACACGCCGGACAGCCAGAGACCCAGTACTTC.

V is TRBV10-2 and J is TRBJ2-3; D may be TRBD1 or TRBD2 (5 bases each). Germline CDR1 and CDR2: WSHSY and SAAADI. The CDR3 has 13 amino acids. The V gene lost 5 bases and the J gene lost 6 bases, with 12 bases spanning the gap. The CDR3 bases are TGCGCCAGCAGTAGATGGGACGGGGATACGCAGTATTTT. Protein: CASSRWDGDTQYF.

V is TRBV10-3 and J is TRBJ2-7; 7 bases map to TRBD1. This CDR3 comprises 16 residues. Germline trimming cut 3 bases from V and 0 bases from J; bases unmatched to any gene: 8. Germline values: CDR1 ENHRY, CDR2 SYGVKD. The CDR3 sequence is CAISDIGRDSSYEQYF. The CDR3, as DNA: TGTGCCATCAGTGACATCGGCCGGGACAGCTCCTACGAGCAGTACTTC.

The rearrangement uses TRBV28 and TRBJ2-5; D is unresolved. V lost 3 bases to trimming and J lost 2 bases, with 13 bases between them. From germline, CDR1 is MDHEN and CDR2 SYDVKM. The CDR3 covers 15 residues. CDR3 region: CASSLGLSEQETQYF. The CDR3 nucleotides read TGTGCCAGCAGTTTGGGTCTCAGCGAGCAAGAGACCCAGTACTTC. Drawing the rest from reference TRBV28 and TRBJ2-5, the complete variable domain is DVKVTQSSRYLVKRTGEKVFLECVQDMDHENMFWYRQDPGLGLRLIYFSYDVKMKEKGDIPEGYSVSREKKERFSLILESASTNQTSMYLCASSLGLSEQETQYFGPGTRLLVL.

The chain joins TRBV5-8 to TRBJ2-3, with 8 bases aligning to TRBD2. The V gene's germline CDR1 is SGHTS and CDR2 YDEGEE. Trimming removed 0 bases from V and 0 bases from J; junction bases left unmatched: 6. This CDR3 contains 17 residues. CDR3 sequence reads: CASSLGSSGLSTDTQYF. CDR3 bases: TGTGCCAGCAGCTTGGGGTCTAGCGGGTTGAGCACAGATACGCAGTATTTT.

This chain uses TRBV4-2 with TRBJ2-7, with a tentative D call TRBD2 (5 bases). Germline V gene lookup returns CDR1 LGHNA and CDR2 YNFKEQ. Trimming stripped 1 base from V and 0 bases from J, with 13 bases between. There are 16 residues in the CDR3. CDR3 sequence: CASSQAADGHSYEQYF. CDR3 coding DNA: TGTGCCAGCAGCCAAGCAGCGGACGGTCACTCCTACGAGCAGTACTTC.

The rearrangement uses TRBV28 and TRBJ2-6; D is possibly TRBD2 (5 bases). The germline V and J ends were trimmed by 6 bases and 2 bases, with 8 bases remaining between them. The germline CDR1 and CDR2 sequences are MDHEN and SYDVKM. CDR3 length equals 14 residues. This chain's CDR3 is CASRPTTGANVLTF. DNA for the CDR3: TGTGCCAGCAGGCCGACTACTGGGGCCAACGTCCTGACTTTC.

This clone was seen a few times. CDR3 in amino acids: CAWSVMGIGNTIYF. Written as DNA, the CDR3 is TGTGCCTGGAGTGTTATGGGGATTGGAAACACCATATATTTT. The chain recombines TRBV30 with TRBJ1-3; D ambiguous. The V gene lost 0 bases and the J gene lost 3 bases, with 9 bases spanning the gap. CDR3 length equals 14 residues. From germline, CDR1 is GTSNPN and CDR2 SVGIG (reference sequence).

This clone was seen once. The chain combines TRBV5-1 with TRBJ1-4; possibly TRBD1 for D (6 bases). The CDR3 contains 14 residues. V was trimmed by 4 bases and J by 5 bases, leaving 12 bases between them. Germline CDR1 is SGHRS and CDR2 is YFSETQ. CDR3 amino acids: CASSRDGQNEKLFF. The CDR3 DNA is TGCGCCAGCAGCCGGGACGGACAGAATGAAAAACTGTTTTTT.

The chain carries TRBV6-1 and TRBJ2-3; D gene ambiguous. Germline assignment: CDR1 MNHNS and CDR2 SASEGT. This CDR3 comprises 13 residues. Trimming left V 3 bases short and J 3 bases short, with 7 bases between. CDR3 in amino acids: CASSEWGTDTQYF. CDR3 bases: TGTGCCAGCAGTGAGTGGGGTACAGATACGCAGTATTTT.